A single sample is the source of the 3 T cell receptor beta chains below, sequenced in a study of graft-versus-host responses after intestinal transplantation. The antigens these receptors bind are not known. Clones were read by immunoSEQ multiplex PCR, and TCRdb kept only the in-frame ones, dropping some. This table holds tens of thousands of clones, approximately 94% found once. The source material was unstimulated CD8+ T cells sorted from spleen or lymph node cells, sampled before intestinal transplant. The receptors originated from a human donor who received an intestinal transplant.

This sequence joins TRBV28 and TRBJ1-2, with TRBD1 as a possible D gene (6 bases). CDR1 and CDR2 from the germline V gene are MDHEN and SYDVKM. V gave up 2 bases and J gave up 3 bases, with 16 bases separating them. The CDR3 covers 16 residues. CDR3 residues: CASSLSTPGADYGYTF. The CDR3, as DNA: TGTGCCAGCAGTTTAAGTACGCCAGGGGCTGACTATGGCTACACCTTC.

The chain links TRBV6-1 to TRBJ1-5; 10 bases are shared with TRBD1. Germline CDR1 MNHNS, CDR2 SASEGT. V gave up 8 bases and J gave up 6 bases; unmatched junction bases: 10. The CDR3 is 15 amino acids. CDR3 sequence: CASRTGQGESQPQHF. The CDR3 DNA sequence: TGTGCCAGCCGAACCGGACAGGGGGAAAGTCAGCCCCAGCATTTT.

The CDR3 DNA reads TGTGCCAGCAGCCAGGGTGGTCCAGATACGCAGTATTTT. It codes for CASSQGGPDTQYF. This chain connects TRBV5-6 to TRBJ2-3; possibly TRBD1 for D (5 bases). Germline CDR1 SGHDT, CDR2 YYEEEE. The CDR3 runs to 13 residues. The V end was cut by 4 bases, the J end by 4 bases, with 10 bases between.